Following are 27 T cell receptor beta chains from one sample sequenced in a study of PD-L1 blockade in urothelial cancer. Time point reported: pretreatment peripheral blood. Clones were sequenced by immunoSEQ multiplex PCR, and TCRdb holds only the in-frame ones, with some missing. The table includes 70,000 to 75,000 clones, about nine tenths detected once. The source was PBMCs, collected around atezolizumab (anti-PD-L1) treatment. The source is a man aged 70-80 years with urothelial cancer.

The CDR3 DNA follows: TGTGCCATCAGTGAGGTCCCTGAGACCGGGGAGCTGTTTTTT. Residues: CAISEVPETGELFF. The V gene is TRBV10-3, the J gene TRBJ2-2; D gene ambiguous. This CDR3 is 14 amino acids long. Per germline, CDR1 ENHRY and CDR2 SYGVKD. Trimming removed 2 bases from V and 5 bases from J, with 9 bases in between.

The rearrangement links TRBV5-8 to TRBJ2-1, with 8 positions matching TRBD2. The J segment lost 9 bases and the V segment lost 2 bases, leaving 7 bases of the junction unmatched. Germline lookup yields CDR1 SGHTS and CDR2 YDEGEE. The CDR3 totals 14 residues. CDR3 region: CASSLTGLGVEQFF. For the CDR3, the DNA is TGTGCCAGCAGCTTAACGGGACTAGGGGTTGAGCAGTTCTTC. Full variable domain (rest looked up from reference TRBV5-8 and TRBJ2-1): EAGVTQSPTHLIKTRGQQATLRCSPISGHTSVYWYQQALGLGLQFLLWYDEGEERNRGNFPPRFSGRQFPNYSSELNVNALELEDSALYLCASSLTGLGVEQFFGPGTRLTVL.

This chain joins TRBV18 and TRBJ1-4; TRBD1 matches at 7 bases. Germline V gives CDR1 KGHSH, CDR2 LQKENI. V trimming: 3 bases; J trimming: 6 bases; junction bases outside the gene matches: 4. This CDR3 region has 14 residues. The CDR3 DNA is TGTGCCAGCTCACCTAGGGGGCGCGATGAAAAACTGTTTTTT. It is translated as CASSPRGRDEKLFF. The whole variable domain, filled in from reference TRBV18 and TRBJ1-4, reads NAGVMQNPRHLVRRRGQEARLRCSPMKGHSHVYWYRQLPEEGLKFMVYLQKENIIDESGMPKERFSAEFPKEGPSILRIQQVVRGDSAAYFCASSPRGRDEKLFFGSGTQLSVL.

This rearrangement joins TRBV5-1 to TRBJ2-6, with D tentatively TRBD2 (6 bases). This CDR3 region has 16 residues. CDR1 SGHRS and CDR2 YFSETQ come from the germline V gene. V was shortened by 0 bases and J by 3 bases, with 10 bases between the two germline ends. The CDR3: CASSLGGVGGANVLTF. In DNA form, the CDR3 reads TGCGCCAGCAGCTTGGGGGGGGTAGGTGGGGCCAACGTCCTGACTTTC. The whole variable domain, filled in from reference TRBV5-1 and TRBJ2-6, reads KAGVTQTPRYLIKTRGQQVTLSCSPISGHRSVSWYQQTPGQGLQFLFEYFSETQRNKGNFPGRFSGRQFSNSRSEMNVSTLELGDSALYLCASSLGGVGGANVLTFGAGSRLTVL.

This clone has only a few counts. The chain couples TRBV7-3 to TRBJ1-2; D is perhaps TRBD1 (6 bases). This CDR3 spans 14 amino acids. From germline, CDR1 is SGHTA and CDR2 FQGTGA. V was clipped by 3 bases and J by 7 bases, with 15 bases between them. The CDR3 DNA reads as TGTGCCAGCAGCTTGGGGACAAATGTAGGTGGCTACACCTTC. Protein: CASSLGTNVGGYTF. The variable domain in full, with the rest retrieved from reference TRBV7-3 and TRBJ1-2, is GAGVSQTPSNKVTEKGKYVELRCDPISGHTALYWYRQSLGQGPEFLIYFQGTGAADDSGLPNDRFFAVRPEGSVSTLKIQRTERGDSAVYLCASSLGTNVGGYTFGSGTRLTVV.

This rearrangement joins TRBV28 to TRBJ1-4; 8 bases are a match to TRBD1. V lost 5 bases, J lost 3 bases, and 8 bases stayed unmatched. The CDR3 sequence is 16 residues long. Germline V gene lookup returns CDR1 MDHEN and CDR2 SYDVKM. The CDR3 DNA follows: TGTGCCAGCAGTGCCCCAGACAGGGGATCTAATGAAAAACTGTTTTTT. The encoded protein is CASSAPDRGSNEKLFF.

This clone was found once. The chain uses TRBV5-6 and TRBJ2-4; the match to TRBD1 covers 7 bases. V lost 1 base and J lost 13; bases outside the gene matches: 8. This CDR3 contains 13 residues. CDR1 and CDR2 from the germline V gene are SGHDT and YYEEEE. The chain's CDR3 is CASSLFTEGGQYF. CDR3 nucleotides: TGTGCCAGCAGCTTGTTTACGGAAGGGGGCCAGTACTTC.

The chain carries TRBV28 and TRBJ1-2; D possibly corresponds to TRBD1 (6 bases). Germline V lookup: CDR1 MDHEN, CDR2 SYDVKM. The CDR3 is 15 residues long. V lost 0 bases to trimming and J lost 4 bases, with 12 bases between them. CDR3 sequence reads: CASSLWTGRSYGYTF. CDR3 bases: TGTGCCAGCAGTTTATGGACAGGCAGGAGCTATGGCTACACCTTC.

The chain employs TRBV5-1 and TRBJ2-7, with D perhaps TRBD1 (6 bases). This CDR3 comprises 15 residues. Germline V lookup: CDR1 SGHRS, CDR2 YFSETQ. The V gene lost 0 bases and the J gene lost 3 bases, with 13 bases spanning the gap. The CDR3 coding sequence is TGCGCCAGCAGCTTGGATCCAGGGGAAGTCTACGAGCAGTACTTC. As protein: CASSLDPGEVYEQYF.

The chain combines TRBV28 with TRBJ2-2; 7 bases match TRBD2. CDR1 is MDHEN and CDR2 is SYDVKM in the germline V gene. V was pared by 8 bases and J by 6 bases, with 15 bases of the junction left unmatched. CDR3 length: 16 amino acids. For the CDR3, the DNA is TGTGCCAGCTCCCCAAATACACCGGGGGGTTCCGGGGAGCTGTTTTTT. Translating gives CASSPNTPGGSGELFF. Using reference TRBV28 and TRBJ2-2 for the parts outside the CDR3, the full variable domain is DVKVTQSSRYLVKRTGEKVFLECVQDMDHENMFWYRQDPGLGLRLIYFSYDVKMKEKGDIPEGYSVSREKKERFSLILESASTNQTSMYLCASSPNTPGGSGELFFGEGSRLTVL.

This chain links TRBV6-6 with TRBJ2-1; possibly TRBD1 for D (6 bases). The germline gives CDR1 MNHNY, CDR2 SVGAGI (reference sequence). This CDR3 contains 14 residues. Trimming stripped 8 bases from V and 8 bases from J, with 19 bases between. For the CDR3, the DNA is TGTGCCAGCCTAAACAGGGACGACCCCCATGAGCAGTTCTTC. This translates into CASLNRDDPHEQFF.

The V gene is TRBV6-4, the J gene TRBJ2-1; 11 positions agree with TRBD2. Germline CDR1 reads MRHNA; CDR2 reads SNTAGT. The CDR3 sequence is 15 residues long. The J segment lost 6 bases and the V segment lost 4 bases, leaving 5 bases of the junction unmatched. DNA for the CDR3: TGTGCCAGCAGTGTACTAGCGGGAGTAGGCAATGAGCAGTTCTTC. Amino acid sequence: CASSVLAGVGNEQFF.

The chain couples TRBV28 to TRBJ2-7; D call uncertain. The CDR3 sequence is 11 residues long. V was trimmed by 7 bases and J by 2 bases, leaving 6 bases between them. Germline V CDR1 and CDR2: MDHEN, SYDVKM. CDR3 bases: TGTGCCAGCAAGGCGGCCTACGAGCAGTACTTC. Translating it yields CASKAAYEQYF. Full variable domain (outside the CDR3, taken from reference TRBV28 and TRBJ2-7): DVKVTQSSRYLVKRTGEKVFLECVQDMDHENMFWYRQDPGLGLRLIYFSYDVKMKEKGDIPEGYSVSREKKERFSLILESASTNQTSMYLCASKAAYEQYFGPGTRLTVT.

This sequence joins TRBV11-2 and TRBJ1-3; D ambiguous. The length of the CDR3 is 16 residues. Germline V CDR1 and CDR2: SGHAT, FQNNGV. Trimming took 1 base from V and 4 from J, leaving 14 bases between them. The CDR3 sequence: CASSLGLWTGGNTIYF. In nucleotides, the CDR3 is TGTGCCAGCAGCTTAGGGTTGTGGACGGGGGGAAACACCATATATTTT.

The chain recombines TRBV4-1 with TRBJ2-1; TRBD2 matches 12 bases. J was trimmed by 0 bases and V by 5 bases; bases with no gene match: 14. CDR1 MGHRA and CDR2 YSYEKL come from the germline V gene. This CDR3 is built from 20 residues. The CDR3, as DNA: TGCGCCAGCAGCTCCTACGCGACTAGCGGGAGTAGTAGCTCCTACAATGAGCAGTTCTTC. It yields the protein CASSSYATSGSSSSYNEQFF.

The chain has TRBV12-5 and TRBJ1-2; D is possibly TRBD1 (5 bases). CDR1 is LGHNT, CDR2 FRNRAP, per germline. V was clipped by 5 bases and J by 4 bases, with 14 bases between them. This CDR3 comprises 14 residues. CDR3 in DNA: TGTGCTAGTGGTCCCTCCCGGGGGGTCTATGGCTACACCTTC. Protein: CASGPSRGVYGYTF.

V usage is TRBV4-1 and J usage is TRBJ2-7; 7 bases align to TRBD1. CDR3 length equals 14 residues. V was clipped by 3 bases and J by 2 bases; unmatched bases: 4. Germline V gene lookup returns CDR1 MGHRA and CDR2 YSYEKL. Written as DNA, the CDR3 is TGCGCCAGCAGCCAGGACAGGTTCACCTACGAGCAGTACTTC. Protein product: CASSQDRFTYEQYF.

Comment on this clone: The same CDR3 is also encoded by other DNA sequences in this sample. The gene calls are TRBV11-3 and TRBJ2-2; tentatively, D is TRBD1 (6 bases). Germline assignment: CDR1 SGHNT and CDR2 YENEEA. Trimming stripped 1 base from V and 3 bases from J, with 12 bases between. The CDR3 has 16 amino acids. The CDR3: CASSLGGPTYTGELFF. The CDR3 DNA reads TGTGCCAGCAGCTTAGGGGGGCCGACATACACCGGGGAGCTGTTTTTT.

This clone was seen a few times. CDR3 sequence: CASSLDPKGYTF. Written as DNA, the CDR3 is TGTGCCAGCAGCTTAGATCCTAAGGGCTACACCTTC. The J gene is TRBJ1-2, the V gene TRBV7-9; D gene unclear. Germline V gene lookup returns CDR1 SEHNR and CDR2 FQNEAQ (reference sequence). The CDR3 has 12 residues. Trimming removed 1 base at V and 8 bases at J, with 8 bases between.

The chain employs TRBV28 and TRBJ2-7; 7 bases are shared with TRBD1. CDR1 MDHEN and CDR2 SYDVKM come from the germline V gene. Unmatched junction bases numbered 6, after V lost 7 bases and J lost 9 bases. The CDR3 sequence is 11 residues long. This CDR3 is CASTTRTGQYF. The DNA of the CDR3 is TGTGCCAGCACCACTCGGACAGGGCAGTACTTC.

The V call is TRBV14, the J call TRBJ2-3; TRBD2 matches 7 bases. The V and J ends lost 4 bases and 0 bases, in that order; junction bases with no gene match: 7. CDR3 length: 16 residues. Germline V gene data show CDR1 as SGHDN and CDR2 as FVKESK. CDR3 amino acids: CASSLSSGFSTDTQYF. CDR3 sequence (DNA): TGTGCCAGCAGCCTGTCTAGCGGCTTTAGCACAGATACGCAGTATTTT.

The genes are TRBV7-2 and TRBJ1-1; possible D gene TRBD1, 5 bases. The germline V gene encodes CDR1 SGHTA and CDR2 FQGNSA. Trimming removed 2 bases from V and 8 bases from J, with 12 bases in between. This CDR3 spans 13 amino acids. In nucleotides, the CDR3 is TGTGCCAGCAGCTTAAAACGGGACTGGGAAGCTTTCTTT. It is translated as CASSLKRDWEAFF.

The chain recombines TRBV11-2 with TRBJ2-7; 8 bases align to TRBD1. Germline values: CDR1 SGHAT, CDR2 FQNNGV. V lost 0 bases, J lost 12 bases, and 10 bases stayed unmatched. This CDR3 has 14 residues. CDR3 nucleotides: TGTGCCAGCAGCTTAGAGGGGACAGGACGTCATCGGTACTTC. Translation: CASSLEGTGRHRYF. Supplemented by reference TRBV11-2 and TRBJ2-7, the full variable domain reads EAGVAQSPRYKIIEKRQSVAFWCNPISGHATLYWYQQILGQGPKLLIQFQNNGVVDDSQLPKDRFSAERLKGVDSTLKIQPAKLEDSAVYLCASSLEGTGRHRYFGPGTRLTVT.

A single count supports this clone. Compared with germline, one end of the junction differs, possibly owing to a read error. The chain carries TRBV6-1 and TRBJ2-7; possible D gene TRBD1, 5 bases. Germline CDR1 MNHNS, CDR2 SASEGT. The CDR3 has 15 amino acids. This CDR3 is CASTEARGQSYEQYF. DNA of the CDR3: TGTGCCAGCACTGAAGCAAGGGGTCAAAGCTACGAGCAGTACTTC.

The rearrangement joins TRBV5-1 to TRBJ1-4; D might be TRBD1 (6 bases). CDR3 length equals 15 residues. Trimming shortened V by 4 bases and J by 0 bases, and 10 bases separated the two germline ends. In germline, CDR1 is SGHRS, CDR2 YFSETQ. The DNA of the CDR3 is TGCGCCAGCAGCCTCGGACAGCCAACTAATGAAAAACTGTTTTTT. It yields the protein CASSLGQPTNEKLFF.

This chain joins TRBV5-1 and TRBJ2-1, with 7 bases that match TRBD2. Trimming removed 0 bases from V and 9 bases from J; junction bases left unmatched: 6. This CDR3 region has 14 residues. Germline V gene data show CDR1 as SGHRS and CDR2 as YFSETQ. The CDR3 bases are TGCGCCAGCAGCTTGGGGACTAGTAGGGGTGAGCAGTTCTTC. Its translation: CASSLGTSRGEQFF.

The rearrangement uses TRBV18 and TRBJ2-7; 10 bases line up with TRBD2. Trimming at V came to 5 bases and at J to 4 bases, leaving 8 bases not matched to a gene. The CDR3 covers 15 residues. Per the germline V gene, CDR1 is KGHSH and CDR2 is LQKENI. This chain's CDR3 is CASSTSGTWVYEQYF. The CDR3 region has the DNA TGTGCCAGCTCAACTAGCGGGACTTGGGTTTACGAGCAGTACTTC.